This TCR beta chain emerged from a study of T cells in Graves' hyperthyroidism and ophthalmopathy. Findings of the study overall: In the analysis, a 13 V-J model separated ophthalmopathy from stable hyperthyroidism. Ophthalmopathy got predicted by the model a median around 6.8 months before its onset.

Trimming stripped 1 base from V and 5 bases from J, with 11 bases between. This CDR3 is 14 amino acids long. Germline CDR1 PRHDT, CDR2 FYEKMQ (reference sequence). Amplification yielded TCR beta CDR3 regions, with RNA transcripts as the source. The HTBI primer set drove a first-round RT-PCR of the TCR CDR3. TCRdb re-analysed the multiplex PCR reads in MiXCR, keeping a single row per CDR3 protein. In the table there are about 410,000 distinct CDR3 sequences, approximately 14% of which are singletons. As for this clonotype: Its cognate antigen is unknown.

What was sequenced was blood. The chain links TRBV13 to TRBJ1-2; D is unclear. The clonotype comes from a young man with Graves' ophthalmopathy. The CDR3 is CASSLVGPSYGYTF. The CDR3 coding sequence is TGTGCCAGCAGCTTAGTTGGTCCTTCTTATGGCTACACCTTC. The whole variable domain, remainder taken from reference TRBV13 and TRBJ1-2, is AAGVIQSPRHLIKEKRETATLKCYPIPRHDTVYWYQQGPGQDPQFLISFYEKMQSDKGSIPDRFSAQQFSDYHSELNMSSLELGDSALYFCASSLVGPSYGYTFGSGTRLTVV.